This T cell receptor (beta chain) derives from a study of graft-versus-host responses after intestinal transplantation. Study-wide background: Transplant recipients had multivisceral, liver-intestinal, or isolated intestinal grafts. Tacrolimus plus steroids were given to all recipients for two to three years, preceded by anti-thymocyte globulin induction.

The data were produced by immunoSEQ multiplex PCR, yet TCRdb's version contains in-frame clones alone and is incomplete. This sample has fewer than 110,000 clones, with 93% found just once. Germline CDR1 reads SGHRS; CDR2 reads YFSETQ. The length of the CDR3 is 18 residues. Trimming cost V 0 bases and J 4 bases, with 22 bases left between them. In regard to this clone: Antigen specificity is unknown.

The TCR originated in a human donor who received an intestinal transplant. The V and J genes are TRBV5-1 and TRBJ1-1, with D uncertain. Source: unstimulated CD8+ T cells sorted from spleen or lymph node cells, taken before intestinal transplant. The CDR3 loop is CASSLGFEDGLKSTEAFF. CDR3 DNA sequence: TGCGCCAGCAGCTTGGGATTCGAAGACGGGCTGAAATCCACTGAAGCTTTCTTT.